This T cell receptor beta chain was obtained from a study of shared clonotypes between healthy human individuals. About the research overall: Donor composition was two women and three men, aged 18 to 49. CD4 naive cells filled three plates per donor, CD4 memory three, CD8 naive two and CD8 memory one. General study points: Inspection by rarefaction showed sorted-subset sequencing to be incomplete despite large depth.

Turning to this clone: Its antigen is as yet unknown.

Every immunoSEQ plate was one replicate of a subset's evenly spread DNA. The table came from immunoSEQ multiplex PCR; TCRdb's copy has only in-frame clones and leaves some out. Of about 600,000 clones in the sample, around 97% were seen once. The source material was naive CD4+ T cells sorted from blood. Subset indicated: CD45RA+ positively selected. This sequence originates from a woman aged 25-40 years in good health.

The CDR3 DNA is TGTGCCAGCAGCTTGGCCGGGAGACCGTCTGGAAACACCATATATTTT. Amino acids: CASSLAGRPSGNTIYF. This chain uses TRBV5-6 with TRBJ1-3; D not certain. Per the germline V gene, CDR1 is SGHDT and CDR2 is YYEEEE. CDR3 length: 16 amino acids. Trimming left V 0 bases short and J 1 base short, with 11 bases between.